The entry below describes one T cell receptor beta chain. Its antigen remains unidentified. Base-call qualities are not available, and no considerably larger clone is one nucleotide away. The CDR3, from cysteine to phenylalanine, totals 16 residues. Just the 48-base CDR3 DNA is kept, in frame starting at base 1. As encoded in the germline V gene (reference sequence), CDR1 is WNHNN while CDR2 is SYGVQD. V loses 6 bases, J loses 2 bases, and the germline ends lie 20 bases apart. The data are from a study of cytomegalovirus exposure and HLA in healthy donors (dated by TCRdb to the late 2010s). Describing the broader study: According to an earlier analysis of around 600 of the donors, 200 million or so T cells yielded over 90 million unique TCR beta sequences and 276 Gb of sequence data. An early release that covered more than 550 HLA-typed donors contained around 300 gigabases of sequencing data and 80 million or so unique TCR sequences. Of the roughly 400 genotyped donors, 75% to 85% were placed in the genetic ancestry cluster associated with self-reported Caucasian donors. The study aimed to test whether signatures of past pathogen exposure could be identified by cataloging public T cell receptors. The T cell repertoires of roughly 660 subjects were profiled by immunosequencing and related to cytomegalovirus serostatus. Besides the first cohort of roughly 700 subjects, a separate validation cohort made up of 120 different subjects was used. To predict cytomegalovirus infection status, the study brought together high-throughput TCR immunosequencing, statistical association of individual TCRs with disease status, and machine learning. A later analysis re-analyzed previously published TCR beta repertoires from 500 to 700 donors and added high-resolution HLA genotyping to study TCR occurrence patterns. Rather than drawing on any new phenotypic data, the later analysis identified candidate immune exposures from TCR beta sequences and the way those sequences occurred across donors. An earlier analysis of fewer than 700 of the donors applied high-throughput TCR beta sequencing to assess whether each TCR beta V gene segment acted as functional or pseudogenic. Donor age, sex, ethnicity and CMV serostatus were compiled alongside the repertoire data. Genome-wide SNP genotypes for about 60% of the 666 donors were used in a later genetic analysis, which treated that subset as a discovery cohort. Every repertoire in the discovery cohort had been generated on one and the same sequencing platform. HLA typing included class I and class II loci at four-digit resolution. The number of donors typed differed by locus, with about 629-630 for A, B, C, DRB1 and DQB1, roughly 550 for DQA1, 600 to 610 for DPA1, and 472 for DPB1. Because of strong linkage in the cohort, five DR-DQ haplotypes were treated as single units for association and clustering. Among about 400 genotyped donors of the cohort, an average of roughly 230,000 unique TCR beta nucleotide sequences was sequenced per donor, of which about 18% were non-productive. What the research found in general, with its limitations: In a later analysis, several top co-occurrence clusters were reported to appear linked to parvovirus B19, influenza, CMV and Epstein-Barr virus. According to a later analysis, TCR association rates differed among HLA loci, with DRB1 alleles showing the most associated TCRs and HLA-C alleles showing the fewest. Roughly uniform sequencing depth across donors was assumed in presence/absence analyses, although this assumption may not hold. In a later analysis, over 15,000 TCR beta sequences were associated with specific HLA alleles at a false discovery rate of 0.05. Assigning TCR associations to individual alleles was difficult when HLA alleles, especially DR and DQ, strongly co-occurred. A later genetic analysis reported fewer N-insertions in productive TCRs among donors in an Asian-associated ancestry cluster than the roughly 700-donor mean. In vitro tests confirmed that a few of the cytomegalovirus-associated TCR beta chains recognize cytomegalovirus antigens. A group of highly shared sequence variants was considered likely to be a technical artifact of the sequencing pipeline. Some IMGT-functional V segments, including TRBV6-2 and TRBV6-3, could not be told apart with the 87-base-pair reads, so those segments were excluded. Broadly in line with IMGT annotations, most TCR beta V segments showed up in productive rearrangements about 87% or about 30% of the time in an earlier analysis of several hundred of the donors. In this cohort, only TCR beta chains were sequenced, and detectable features were limited by the absence of alpha or paired-chain data. The classifier was reported to diagnose cytomegalovirus status with high specificity and sensitivity in both the original cohort and the validation cohort. In the study, approximately 160 TCR beta chains were listed as associated with cytomegalovirus. Compared with equally common non-associated chains, HLA-associated TCR beta chains in a later analysis were more clonally expanded and had lower generation probabilities. Immune exposure information for the cohort was limited to CMV serostatus. A later analysis found that most CMV-associated TCR beta chains appeared HLA-restricted, with HLA associations seemingly driven largely by CMV exposure. The earlier analysis of some 540 of the donors excluded approximately 15 rarely observed V segments, including chromosome 9 orphons, because counts were too low. A later genetic analysis associated a missense DCLRE1C variant with V-gene and J-gene trimming of TCR beta chains, and an independent cohort replicated the association. Correlated functional status among segregating V segments might be attributable to linkage disequilibrium, but an unknown experimental factor could not be ruled out. Because some donors lacked HLA typing at each locus, the association tests relied only on the typed subset. Across donors, most TCR sequences were observed very rarely, whereas some public TCRs were present in many individuals. It was suggested by the authors that the approach could potentially be generalized to other disease states and immunological phenotypes. A further reported finding was that TCR beta sequences accurately predicted the HLA-A and HLA-B alleles for most subjects in the first cohort.

In total, roughly 670 healthy bone marrow donors made up the cohort. All cohort members were sampled while nominally healthy, although unrecorded immune exposures were likely present. The donor was CMV seronegative and was included in the group of a few hundred seronegative cohort members. A peripheral blood sample was provided by each donor, and peripheral blood mononuclear cells were used for TCR beta sequencing. The Qiagen DNeasy Blood Extraction Kit was used to extract genomic DNA from the blood cell samples. Libraries were constructed by the immunoSEQ multiplex PCR assay. For the multiplex PCR, a mixture combining 60 forward primers for TCR Vbeta segments and 13 reverse primers for TCR Jbeta segments was used. Amplification of the CDR3 region of rearranged TCR beta genes was performed with a multiplex PCR assay on genomic DNA. On the Illumina HiSeq System, the amplified TCR beta libraries were sequenced as 87-base-pair reads. The authors' pipeline ran thus. In a later analysis, tens of millions of unique TCR beta chains were counted across the 666 repertoires, and about 10 million of these chains were shared by at least two donors. Raw reads were error-corrected and collapsed into unique sequences by a nearest-neighbor algorithm in which closely related sequences were merged to remove PCR and sequencing errors. Alignment of CDR3 sequences to IMGT reference sequences was used to assign V, D and J gene segments. For a sequence to be retained, a match of at least six nucleotides to both a V gene segment and a J gene segment was required. Rearrangements were classified as productive when the CDR3 lacked stop codons and remained in frame with V and J, and all other rearrangements were classified as non-productive. Following IMGT convention, CDR3 was defined as the stretch from the second conserved V-encoded cysteine up to the conserved J-encoded phenylalanine. The earlier analysis of more than 450 of the donors excluded sequences that lacked an unambiguous match to a single V gene segment. An earlier analysis of fewer than 650 of the donors classified V segments as functional when productive rearrangements were above 56.7% and as segregating when the standard deviation between donors was above 5%. A statistical classification framework was developed to diagnose cytomegalovirus status using the catalog of TCR beta chain sequences. A later analysis assigned V and J genes by comparing TCR nucleotide sequences with IMGT/GENE-DB human TR gene sequences. A later analysis assigned CDR3 sequences and most-parsimonious VDJ recombination scenarios with the TCRdist pipeline. In a later analysis, every TCR beta chain was defined by the combination of its CDR3 amino acid sequence and its V-gene family, and reads without a unique V-gene family were dropped. To address suspected cross-contamination and a sequencing artifact, a later analysis removed 592 highly shared, low-generation-probability nucleotide sequences. In a later analysis, a clonal expansion index was calculated for each public chain from normalized within-repertoire ranks of inferred template counts. In a later analysis, generation probabilities were computed with a VDJ recombination model fitted to out-of-frame rearrangements, and the resulting probabilities were checked against IGoR. Hypergeometric tests were used in a later analysis to score TCR-TCR, TCR-HLA and TCR-CMV co-occurrence, with a repertoire-size bias correction applied to the TCR pairs. False discovery rates were estimated in a later analysis by permuting HLA or CMV assignments 20 times. A later analysis grouped co-occurring TCRs with DBSCAN, adding TCRdist sequence similarity when clustering within HLA-allele-positive subsets. For co-occurrence clustering, repertoires with fewer than 30,000 or more than 120,000 public chains were excluded, along with several repertoires with anomalous nucleotide sharing. TCRdb took over this immuneACCESS table, retaining in-frame rearrangements with V and J assigned. Such tables are incomplete; in checked studies, under half of the missing clones stem from an unresolved V gene, and the remainder is unexplained. V and J calls and clone size are given by that table; D and trimming were obtained from the DNA. This sample lists approximately 250,000 clones; about 77% were detected once. Of the sample, about 0.45% is held by the ten largest clones.

This TCR came from a boy between 10 and 17 years old in good health and CMV-seronegative. The V and J genes are TRBV10-1 and TRBJ2-7; perhaps TRBD1 is the D gene, with 5 bases matching. Specimen: PBMCs. The CDR3 corresponds to CASSGLVGQGAYEQYF. The nucleotide sequence reads TGCGCCAGCAGCGGTCTGGTTGGGCAGGGTGCCTACGAGCAGTACTTC.